These 25 T cell receptor beta chains came from one sample sequenced in a study of CD8+ T cells in alopecia areata. Treatment: oral pan-JAK inhibitor, 5-10 mg twice daily. cDNA serving as the sequencing template came from extracted, reverse transcribed RNA. TCRdb's table, derived via immunoSEQ multiplex PCR, lists solely in-frame clones and lacks some. The repertoire has roughly 280,000 clones, approximately 60% of them found once; the top ten carry around 0.84%. The sample in question was CD4+ T cells sorted from blood, obtained around week 54, from a patient treated with tofacitinib. Receptors originate from a human donor with alopecia areata.

As regards this clone: The sample carries other DNA sequences with the same CDR3. The chain uses TRBV5-1 and TRBJ2-3; D is perhaps TRBD2 (5 bases). Germline V CDR1 and CDR2: SGHRS, YFSETQ. V was clipped by 0 bases and J by 0 bases, with 8 bases between them. This CDR3 has 15 amino acids. The chain's CDR3 is CASSLARGSTDTQYF. The CDR3 DNA sequence: TGCGCCAGCAGCTTGGCCCGGGGTAGCACAGATACGCAGTATTTT. Full variable domain (outside the CDR3, taken from reference TRBV5-1 and TRBJ2-3): KAGVTQTPRYLIKTRGQQVTLSCSPISGHRSVSWYQQTPGQGLQFLFEYFSETQRNKGNFPGRFSGRQFSNSRSEMNVSTLELGDSALYLCASSLARGSTDTQYFGPGTRLTVL.

The chain is built from TRBV9 and TRBJ2-5, with TRBD1 as a possible D gene (6 bases). The CDR3 is made up of 13 amino acids. The germline V gene encodes CDR1 SGDLS and CDR2 YYNGEE. V shed 0 bases and J shed 7 bases, with 10 bases lying between them. The CDR3 sequence is CASSVVDRMTQYF. CDR3 nucleotide sequence: TGTGCCAGCAGCGTAGTGGACAGAATGACCCAGTACTTC.

The rearrangement joins TRBV7-8 to TRBJ2-7; no reliable D call. This CDR3 has 12 amino acids. Trimming removed 4 bases at V and 3 bases at J, with 7 bases between. CDR1 is SGHVS and CDR2 is FQNEAQ in the germline V gene. CDR3 DNA: TGTGCCAGCAGCTCCGACAACTACGAGCAGTACTTC. Translation gives CASSSDNYEQYF. Full variable domain (missing parts from reference TRBV7-8 and TRBJ2-7): GAGVSQSPRYKVAKRGQDVALRCDPISGHVSLFWYQQALGQGPEFLTYFQNEAQLDKSGLPSDRFFAERPEGSVSTLKIQRTQQEDSAVYLCASSSDNYEQYFGPGTRLTVT.

This clone was observed a few times. The chain combines TRBV4-1 with TRBJ1-5, with D possibly TRBD1 on 5 matching bases. The germline V gene encodes CDR1 MGHRA and CDR2 YSYEKL. The V end was cut by 0 bases, the J end by 6 bases, with 9 bases between. The CDR3 runs 14 residues. The CDR3 coding sequence is TGCGCCAGCAGCCAAGAGGGACGACTTCAGCCCCAGCATTTT. Translated, it gives CASSQEGRLQPQHF.

This clone has a handful of counts. The V call is TRBV10-3, the J call TRBJ1-4; D is undetermined. The CDR3 covers 14 residues. Deletions cut 6 bases from V and 4 bases from J, with 12 bases between. CDR1 and CDR2 from the germline V gene are ENHRY and SYGVKD. CDR3 in amino acids: CAISPERINEKLFF. DNA of the CDR3: TGTGCCATCAGCCCAGAACGTATTAATGAAAAACTGTTTTTT.

The J gene is TRBJ1-1, the V gene TRBV9, with a weak D call TRBD1 (5 bases). Germline V gene sequence: CDR1 SGDLS, CDR2 YYNGEE. The length of the CDR3 is 15 residues. Trimming removed 0 bases at V and 4 bases at J, with 13 bases between. CDR3 amino acids: CASSVGGTAATEAFF. The CDR3 region has the DNA TGTGCCAGCAGCGTAGGGGGGACCGCCGCCACTGAAGCTTTCTTT.

The table lists this clone with a few counts. V usage is TRBV10-3 and J usage is TRBJ2-7; D perhaps matches TRBD2 (5 bases). This CDR3 region has 14 residues. Germline V CDR1 and CDR2: ENHRY, SYGVKD. V dropped 2 bases and J dropped 1 base, with 9 bases sitting between them. The CDR3 loop reads CAISEEGSSYEQYF. In nucleotides, the CDR3 is TGTGCCATCAGTGAGGAGGGCAGTTCCTACGAGCAGTACTTC.

Points on this clone: One end of the junction varies from germline; a read error may be responsible. V usage is TRBV4-1 and J usage is TRBJ2-7; no definite D call. CDR3 length: 13 residues. Germline CDR1 reads MGHRA; CDR2 reads YSYEKL. This CDR3 reads CASSQDVEGKRLF. The CDR3 nucleotides are TGCGCCAGCAGCCAAGATGTGGAAGGGAAGCGCCTCTTC.

In its sample, this clone was seen a few times. This chain uses TRBV4-2 with TRBJ2-2, with D perhaps TRBD2 (6 bases). V was trimmed by 4 bases and J by 5 bases, leaving 17 bases between them. This CDR3 has 16 amino acids. Germline CDR1 is LGHNA and CDR2 is YNFKEQ. CDR3 bases: TGTGCCAGCAGCCGAGGGGCGACCGGGGGTACCGGGGAGCTGTTTTTT. Translating gives CASSRGATGGTGELFF.

The rearrangement uses TRBV2 and TRBJ2-5, with 9 bases aligning to TRBD2. The junction had 8 bases not matched to a gene; V was cut back by 6 bases and J by 3 bases. Germline V lookup: CDR1 SNHLY, CDR2 FYNNEI. The CDR3 is 15 residues long. CDR3 DNA: TGTGCCAGCAGAGCTCTCCGGACTAGCGAAGAGACCCAGTACTTC. Protein: CASRALRTSEETQYF.

This clone appeared a few times. The chain is built from TRBV12-5 and TRBJ1-6; possible D gene TRBD1, 5 bases. The CDR3 has 14 amino acids. V lost 7 bases and J 6 bases, leaving 13 bases between the germline ends. Germline-derived CDR1 and CDR2 are LGHNT and FRNRAP. The CDR3 DNA sequence: TGTGCTAGTGCCCGGGGCGTACTTAATTCACCCCTCCACTTT. This translates into CASARGVLNSPLHF.

The chain employs TRBV14 and TRBJ2-1; D remains unclear. V lost 4 bases to trimming and J lost 3 bases, with 16 bases between them. CDR3 size: 16 residues. CDR1 and CDR2 from the germline V gene are SGHDN and FVKESK. This CDR3 reads CASSRFPLSYYNEQFF. CDR3 DNA: TGTGCCAGCAGCCGCTTTCCCTTATCCTACTACAATGAGCAGTTCTTC.

This clone was seen repeatedly, ten times or more. J is TRBJ2-3 and V is TRBV10-2, with 11 bases fitting TRBD2. The CDR3 contains 15 residues. The germline V gene encodes CDR1 WSHSY and CDR2 SAAADI. The trim removed 4 bases at V and 2 bases at J, leaving 2 bases unmatched. The CDR3 nucleotides are TGCGCCAGCAGTGTGACTAGCGGGGTCACAGATACGCAGTATTTT. Protein: CASSVTSGVTDTQYF.

CDR3 protein: CSVSQGQNEQFF. In DNA form, the CDR3 reads TGCAGCGTGTCCCAGGGTCAAAATGAGCAGTTCTTC. This chain links TRBV29-1 with TRBJ2-1; D perhaps matches TRBD1 (5 bases). V gave up 6 bases and J gave up 7 bases, with 13 bases separating them. The CDR3 loop spans 12 amino acids. Germline V gene lookup returns CDR1 SQVTM and CDR2 ANQGSEA.

CDR3 loop: CASSLSDSGANVLTF. CDR3 sequence (DNA): TGTGCCAGCAGCTTGTCGGACTCTGGGGCCAACGTCCTGACTTTC. This chain uses TRBV5-4 with TRBJ2-6; D uncertain. The germline V and J ends were trimmed by 1 base and 0 bases, with 5 bases remaining between them. CDR1 is SGHNT and CDR2 is YYREEE in the germline V gene (reference sequence). The CDR3 loop spans 15 amino acids. The complete variable domain, with remaining parts taken from reference TRBV5-4 and TRBJ2-6, reads ETGVTQSPTHLIKTRGQQVTLRCSSQSGHNTVSWYQQALGQGPQFIFQYYREEENGRGNFPPRFSGLQFPNYSSELNVNALELDDSALYLCASSLSDSGANVLTFGAGSRLTVL.

This clone was seen a handful of times. The chain carries TRBV5-1 and TRBJ2-7; TRBD1 matches 7 bases. This CDR3 region has 14 residues. V lost 1 base to trimming and J lost 6 bases; unmatched junction nucleotides: 7. The V gene's germline CDR1 is SGHRS and CDR2 YFSETQ. The CDR3 loop is CASSLNRGSGEQYF. CDR3 nucleotide sequence: TGCGCCAGCAGCTTGAACAGGGGATCCGGCGAGCAGTACTTC.

The DNA for the CDR3 is TGTGCCAGCAGTTTCACACCGGGACAGAGCTCCTATAATTCACCCCTCCACTTT. This translates into CASSFTPGQSSYNSPLHF. The rearrangement links TRBV27 to TRBJ1-6; 7 bases align to TRBD1. The trim removed 3 bases at V and 0 bases at J, leaving 8 bases unmatched. CDR3 length: 18 amino acids. Germline V gene sequence: CDR1 MNHEY, CDR2 SMNVEV (reference sequence).

The chain uses TRBV5-1 and TRBJ2-2; D is possibly TRBD1 (5 bases). Per germline, CDR1 SGHRS and CDR2 YFSETQ. The V gene lost 2 bases and the J gene lost 2 bases, with 7 bases spanning the gap. The CDR3 is 14 amino acids. The CDR3 DNA reads as TGCGCCAGCAGCTTAGACAGAAACACCGGGGAGCTGTTTTTT. Translated: CASSLDRNTGELFF.

This clone was counted between two and nine times. The chain is built from TRBV29-1 and TRBJ2-7, with D tentatively TRBD1 (6 bases). CDR1 SQVTM and CDR2 ANQGSEA come from the germline V gene. CDR3 length: 13 residues. Between the trimmed V and J ends, which lost 3 bases and 2 bases, there was a span of 11 bases. The CDR3 loop is CSVEGQETYEQYF. The CDR3 bases are TGCAGCGTTGAGGGACAAGAGACCTACGAGCAGTACTTC.

This clone showed up just once. V is TRBV11-2 and J is TRBJ2-2; D uncertain. The germline V gene has CDR1 SGHAT and CDR2 FQNNGV. Trimming stripped 3 bases from V and 2 bases from J, with 10 bases between. This CDR3 has 15 amino acids. The CDR3 nucleotides are TGTGCCAGCAGCTTCGGCAGGTCAAACACCGGGGAGCTGTTTTTT. Translating it yields CASSFGRSNTGELFF.

The chain recombines TRBV7-9 with TRBJ1-2; possibly TRBD1 for D (5 bases). This CDR3 has 13 residues. V was trimmed by 5 bases and J by 5 bases, leaving 12 bases between them. The germline gives CDR1 SEHNR, CDR2 FQNEAQ (reference sequence). The CDR3 DNA reads TGTGCCAGCAGCACCGTGGGACCTTATGGCTACACCTTC. Translated, it gives CASSTVGPYGYTF.

This clone was counted a single time. The chain recombines TRBV30 with TRBJ2-2, with TRBD1 identical over 8 bases. With V trimmed by 4 bases and J by 6 bases, 13 bases remained unmatched. The CDR3 loop spans 16 amino acids. CDR1 and CDR2 from the germline V gene are GTSNPN and SVGIG (reference sequence). CDR3 loop: CAWTPLGQGYAGELFF. As DNA, the CDR3 is TGTGCCTGGACACCTTTAGGACAGGGATATGCCGGGGAGCTGTTTTTT.

J is TRBJ1-5 and V is TRBV7-2, with D maybe TRBD1 (5 bases). Germline loops: CDR1 SGHTA, CDR2 FQGNSA. The CDR3 spans 16 residues. V was clipped by 1 base and J by 3 bases, with 13 bases between them. DNA for the CDR3: TGTGCCAGCAGCTTAGATGCGGGGCCCTTCAATCAGCCCCAGCATTTT. Amino acid sequence: CASSLDAGPFNQPQHF.

CDR3 residues: CASSLFPNTEAFF. The DNA of the CDR3 is TGTGCCAGCAGCTTATTTCCCAACACTGAAGCTTTCTTT. The rearrangement joins TRBV5-6 to TRBJ1-1; D remains ambiguous. V was shortened by 2 bases and J by 2 bases, with 7 bases between the two germline ends. There are 13 residues in the CDR3. Looked up from germline, CDR1 is SGHDT and CDR2 is YYEEEE.

The genes are TRBV14 and TRBJ1-1; 7 bases are a match to TRBD1. J gave up 4 bases and V 4 bases, and 3 bases lay outside the gene matches. The germline gives CDR1 SGHDN, CDR2 FVKESK. There are 13 residues in the CDR3. The CDR3 here is CASSLRGITEAFF. In DNA, the CDR3 is TGTGCCAGCAGCCTCAGGGGGATCACTGAAGCTTTCTTT.